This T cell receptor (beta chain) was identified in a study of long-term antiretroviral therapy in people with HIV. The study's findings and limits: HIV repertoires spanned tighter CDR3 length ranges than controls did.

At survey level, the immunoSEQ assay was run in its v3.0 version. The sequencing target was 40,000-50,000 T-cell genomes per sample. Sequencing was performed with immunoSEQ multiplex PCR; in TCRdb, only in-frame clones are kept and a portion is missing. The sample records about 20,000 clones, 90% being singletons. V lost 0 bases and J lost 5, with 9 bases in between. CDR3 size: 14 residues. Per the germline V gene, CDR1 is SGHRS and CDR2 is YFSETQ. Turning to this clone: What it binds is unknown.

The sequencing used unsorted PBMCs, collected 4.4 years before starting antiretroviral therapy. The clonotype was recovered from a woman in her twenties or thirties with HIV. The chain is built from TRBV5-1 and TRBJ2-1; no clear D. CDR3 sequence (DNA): TGCGCCAGCAGCTTGGCCGTCAGACACAATGAGCAGTTCTTC. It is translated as CASSLAVRHNEQFF.